These 5 T cell receptor beta chains came from one sample sequenced in a study of shared clonotypes between healthy human individuals. Naive CD8 isolation took CD45RO-negative cells positively selected for CCR7 and excluded terminally differentiated effector memory CD45RA+ cells. Profiled with immunoSEQ multiplex PCR; TCRdb holds only in-frame clones, not every one. Among some 740,000 clones, around 93% were seen once, and the ten largest hold 24%. Sequencing was done on a sample of naive CD8+ T cells sorted from blood. Receptors were obtained from a man aged 30-40 years in good health.

This chain links TRBV27 with TRBJ1-5; a weak D match, TRBD1 (6 bases). This CDR3 region has 14 residues. The germline V and J ends were trimmed by 5 bases and 7 bases, with 15 bases remaining between them. In germline, CDR1 is MNHEY, CDR2 SMNVEV (reference sequence). The CDR3 bases are TGTGCCAGCAGTCTAAACAGGGTCGGACAGCCCCAGCATTTT. It specifies CASSLNRVGQPQHF.

CDR3 DNA sequence: TGTGCCAGCAGCCCGCCGCTCCGATACGAGCAGTACTTC. Its protein product is CASSPPLRYEQYF. The chain has TRBV7-9 and TRBJ2-7; D remains unclear. V was trimmed by 5 bases and J by 4 bases, leaving 12 bases between them. This CDR3 has 13 amino acids. The germline V gene encodes CDR1 SEHNR and CDR2 FQNEAQ (reference sequence).

This chain links TRBV7-6 with TRBJ2-7, with TRBD2 identical over 7 bases. This CDR3 contains 13 residues. Losses at the gene ends were 8 bases for V and 1 base for J; bases not matched to a gene: 5. The germline V gene has CDR1 SGHVS and CDR2 FNYEAQ. The CDR3, as DNA: TGTGCCAGCGCCCTGGGGGGGTCCTACGAGCAGTACTTC. It translates to CASALGGSYEQYF.

As for this clone: The same CDR3 is also encoded by other DNA sequences in this sample. V and J are TRBV6-5 and TRBJ1-1; D is undetermined. V dropped 2 bases and J dropped 2 bases, with 6 bases sitting between them. Looked up from germline, CDR1 is MNHEY and CDR2 is SVGAGI. The CDR3 has 13 amino acids. The CDR3 DNA reads as TGTGCCAGCAGTTACAAAAGCAACACTGAAGCTTTCTTT. Translation gives CASSYKSNTEAFF.

The rearrangement links TRBV28 to TRBJ1-4; 9 bases map to TRBD1. The CDR3 loop spans 14 amino acids. Germline V CDR1 and CDR2: MDHEN, SYDVKM. V dropped 6 bases and J dropped 3; count of bases not matched to a gene: 2. The CDR3 nucleotides are TGTGCCAGCAGGGGGACAGGGTCTAATGAAAAACTGTTTTTT. The encoded protein is CASRGTGSNEKLFF.